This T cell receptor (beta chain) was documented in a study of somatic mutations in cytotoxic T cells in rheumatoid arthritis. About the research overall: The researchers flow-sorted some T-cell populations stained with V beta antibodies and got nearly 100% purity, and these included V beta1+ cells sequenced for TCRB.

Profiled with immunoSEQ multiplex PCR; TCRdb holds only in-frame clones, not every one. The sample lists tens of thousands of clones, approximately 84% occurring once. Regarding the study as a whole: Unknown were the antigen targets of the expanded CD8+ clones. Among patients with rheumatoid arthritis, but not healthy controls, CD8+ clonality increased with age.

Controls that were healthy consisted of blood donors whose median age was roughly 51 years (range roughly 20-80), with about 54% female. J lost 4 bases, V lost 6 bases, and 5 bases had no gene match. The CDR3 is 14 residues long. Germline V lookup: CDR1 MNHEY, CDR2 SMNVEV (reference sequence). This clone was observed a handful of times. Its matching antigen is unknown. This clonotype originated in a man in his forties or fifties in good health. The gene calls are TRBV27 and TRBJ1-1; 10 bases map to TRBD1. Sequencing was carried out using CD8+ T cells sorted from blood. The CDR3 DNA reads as TGTGCCAGCAGGGACAGGGGGGATAGCACTGAAGCTTTCTTT. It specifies CASRDRGDSTEAFF.